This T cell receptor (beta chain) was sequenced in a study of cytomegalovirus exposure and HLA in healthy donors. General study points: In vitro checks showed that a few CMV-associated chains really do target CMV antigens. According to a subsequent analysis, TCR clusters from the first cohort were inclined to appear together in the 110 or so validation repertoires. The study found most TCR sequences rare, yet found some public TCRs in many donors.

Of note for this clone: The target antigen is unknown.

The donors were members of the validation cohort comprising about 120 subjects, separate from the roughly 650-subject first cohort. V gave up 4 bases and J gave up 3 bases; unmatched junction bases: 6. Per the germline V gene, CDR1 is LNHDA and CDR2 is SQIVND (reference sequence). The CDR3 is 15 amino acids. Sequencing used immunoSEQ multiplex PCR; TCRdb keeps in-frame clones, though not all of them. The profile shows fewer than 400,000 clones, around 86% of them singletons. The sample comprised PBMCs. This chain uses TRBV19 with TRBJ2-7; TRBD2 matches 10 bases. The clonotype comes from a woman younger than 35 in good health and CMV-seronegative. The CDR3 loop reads CASSNLAGDIYEQYF. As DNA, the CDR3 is TGTGCCAGTAGTAATCTAGCGGGAGATATCTACGAGCAGTACTTC.